The entry below gives a single T cell receptor (beta chain) sequence along with its context. Antigen specificity is unknown. The sample comes from a study of graft-versus-host responses after intestinal transplantation. CDR3 length: 21 residues. The germline gives CDR1 SGHTA, CDR2 FQGTGA. Trimming removed 4 bases from V and 4 bases from J, with 35 bases in between. Sequenced by immunoSEQ multiplex PCR; TCRdb stores in-frame clones only, minus some. The sample lists tens of thousands of clones, 82% occurring once. This sample comprised unstimulated CD4+ T cells sorted from spleen or lymph node cells, obtained before intestinal transplant. The V gene is TRBV7-3, the J gene TRBJ2-7; D is perhaps TRBD1 or TRBD2 (6 bases each). The source of this sequence is a human donor who received an intestinal transplant. The CDR3 nucleotides read TGTGCCAGCAGCTCCTTCTCTAGGGGGACGGCGGGGTCATCTCCTACATACGAGCAGTACTTC. This translates into CASSSFSRGTAGSSPTYEQYF.